The following is a TCR beta chain sequence with its context. The antigen it recognizes is unknown. Base qualities were left out, and no much larger clone turns up one base away. The data are from a study of graft-versus-host responses after intestinal transplantation (dated by TCRdb to about 2021). At the level of the whole study: Recipients received multivisceral, liver-intestinal, or isolated intestinal transplants. Anti-thymocyte globulin induction was given to all recipients, followed by maintenance tacrolimus and steroids for 2 to 3 years. Graft-versus-host and host-versus-graft alloreactive T cell clones were tracked in the graft, circulation and bone marrow after intestinal transplantation using bulk TCR-beta CDR3 sequencing. Alloreactive clones were identified by sequencing pre-transplant mixed lymphocyte reaction products and comparing these products with unstimulated pre-transplant donor and recipient T cells. The cohort enrolled about two dozen intestinal transplant recipients, one of whom was a retransplant, and 3 patients without pretransplant specimens were excluded. Donor T cell macrochimerism was defined as a peak of at least 4% donor T cells among recipient peripheral blood mononuclear cells. Samples from a few later patients were sequenced in-house on an Illumina MiSeq with MiXCR processing rather than by the commercial service. The research as a whole found: GvH clones turned up in recipient bone marrow, with some appearing earlier in ileal mucosa or blood, a pattern consistent with an intestinal mucosal origin. Conclusions were limited by the relatively low number and heterogeneity of intestinal transplant patients. High GvH to HvG T cell clonal ratios were observed in the allografts of patients with donor T cell macrochimerism. Early after transplant, peak levels of circulating GvH clones were found to be associated with declines in HvG clones.

Explained via the paper, the time point label denotes: cells obtained before transplantation from donor or recipient. CD3+CD4+ and CD3+CD8+ populations were FACS-sorted from unstimulated pre-transplant donor and recipient cells taken from spleen or lymph nodes. Library construction relied on the immunoSEQ multiplex PCR assay. For most patients, genomic DNA was isolated using the Qiagen DNeasy Blood and Tissue Kit and was shipped frozen to Adaptive Biotechnologies for TCR sequencing. For most patients, genomic DNA was subjected to high-throughput TCR-beta CDR3 sequencing by Adaptive Biotechnologies. The original pipeline was this. Adaptive's ImmunoSEQ software was the source of the TCR sequencing data for about 18 patients, while a few other patients were processed with MiXCR and VDJtools. To correct CD4 versus CD8 sorting errors, sequences present in both subsets at a frequency ratio below 5:1 were removed. CDR3 nucleotide sequences shared by donor and recipient were removed because the origin of these sequences could not be assigned. At least 2-fold expansion over unstimulated cells and a minimum CFSE-low frequency of 0.002% (template counts) or 0.001% (read counts) were required for clones to be classified as alloreactive. Mappable clones were those detected in sequenced pre-transplant spleen, lymph node, or MLR CFSE-low populations of the donor or recipient. The cumulative frequency of alloreactive clones was calculated as a percentage of all sequences, weighted by copy number. TCRdb took over this immuneACCESS table, retaining in-frame rearrangements with V and J assigned. Such tables are incomplete; in checked studies, under half of the missing clones stem from an unresolved V gene, and the remainder is unexplained. D and trimming were read from the DNA, whereas the V and J calls and clone size are those reported in that table. The sample yields about 120,000 clones; 85% to 95% were counted once. More than 3% of the sample rests with the top ten.

CDR1 and CDR2 are read off the germline V gene as SGHAT and FQNNGV. V gives up 3 bases and J gives up 4 bases, and the segment between their germline ends measures 19 bases. Including cysteine and phenylalanine, the CDR3 has 17 amino acids. Of all the DNA, just the CDR3 is kept, 51 bases in frame from base 1. Recombination linked TRBV11-2 to TRBJ2-1, with the D gene call left open. The sequence derives from a human donor who received an intestinal transplant. The sample was unstimulated CD8+ T cells sorted from spleen or lymph node cells, taken before intestinal transplant. CDR3 loop: CASSFQVRTFTYNEQFF. The DNA is as follows: TGTGCCAGCAGCTTTCAAGTTCGGACCTTCACTTACAATGAGCAGTTCTTC.